The 13 T cell receptor beta chains below all came from one sample that was sequenced in a study of T cell responses to AZD1222 COVID-19 vaccine. This table comes from immunoSEQ multiplex PCR, and its TCRdb copy is limited to in-frame clones, with some not included. The sample contains 120,000 or so clones, roughly 86% of which appear only once. Sequenced here: peripheral blood, sampled on day 0 of AZD1222 vaccination. The receptors were sampled from an adult in good health.

The chain employs TRBV23-1 and TRBJ1-2, with D possibly being TRBD1 (6 bases). TRBV23-1 is recorded as an ORF, its role being uncertain. CDR3 length: 15 amino acids. V was clipped by 8 bases and J by 2 bases, with 18 bases between them. CDR3 protein: CASAHPRQANYGYTF. In nucleotides, the CDR3 is TGCGCCAGCGCCCACCCCCGACAGGCAAACTATGGCTACACCTTC.

V and J are TRBV9 and TRBJ2-2; 9 bases line up with TRBD1. Germline V lookup: CDR1 SGDLS, CDR2 YYNGEE. The length of the CDR3 is 16 residues. Losses at the gene ends were 4 bases for V and 5 bases for J; bases not matched to a gene: 9. CDR3 region: CASSTLTGGLTGELFF. The CDR3 DNA reads TGTGCCAGCAGCACCTTGACAGGGGGTTTGACCGGGGAGCTGTTTTTT.

The chain links TRBV13 to TRBJ1-6; 8 nucleotides agree with TRBD1. CDR3 length: 17 amino acids. Germline V gives CDR1 PRHDT, CDR2 FYEKMQ (reference sequence). The V segment lost 5 bases and the J segment 8 bases; nucleotides outside the gene matches: 14. CDR3 DNA sequence: TGTGCCAGCAGCACCACCGCAGGGGGCCCTTATCATTCACCCCTCCACTTT. Protein sequence: CASSTTAGGPYHSPLHF.

The chain joins TRBV5-1 to TRBJ2-1, with a possible D match to TRBD2 (6 bases). CDR3 length: 15 amino acids. V lost 2 bases and J 3 bases, leaving 12 bases between the germline ends. Germline CDR1 is SGHRS and CDR2 is YFSETQ. The CDR3 coding sequence is TGCGCCAGCAGCTTCCGGGACTCGAACTACAATGAGCAGTTCTTC. Protein product: CASSFRDSNYNEQFF.

CDR3 region: CASRGDRDFPNTIYF. CDR3 sequence (DNA): TGTGCCAGCAGGGGAGACCGGGACTTTCCGAACACCATATATTTT. This chain joins TRBV9 and TRBJ1-3; D perhaps matches TRBD1 (5 bases). This CDR3 spans 15 amino acids. The germline CDR1 and CDR2 sequences are SGDLS and YYNGEE. Between the trimmed V and J ends, which lost 5 bases and 7 bases, there was a span of 19 bases.

The chain is built from TRBV18 and TRBJ1-4, with 10 nucleotides matching TRBD1. The CDR3 spans 15 residues. The germline V gene has CDR1 KGHSH and CDR2 LQKENI. V gave up 5 bases and J gave up 8 bases; unmatched junction bases: 8. The CDR3, as DNA: TGTGCCAGCTCAGGAACGACAGGGGGCACGGAAAAACTGTTTTTT. Translated: CASSGTTGGTEKLFF.

V usage is TRBV2 and J usage is TRBJ1-1; the D is unclear. Trimming shortened V by 4 bases and J by 2 bases, and 8 bases separated the two germline ends. Looked up from germline, CDR1 is SNHLY and CDR2 is FYNNEI. The CDR3 runs to 13 residues. CDR3 nucleotide sequence: TGTGCCAGCAGTGTGTTACCCAACACTGAAGCTTTCTTT. Its translation is CASSVLPNTEAFF.

V usage is TRBV27 and J usage is TRBJ1-1, with D tentatively TRBD1 (5 bases). The CDR3 covers 14 residues. The germline V and J ends were trimmed by 0 bases and 10 bases, with 15 bases remaining between them. Germline values: CDR1 MNHEY, CDR2 SMNVEV (reference sequence). CDR3 sequence (DNA): TGTGCCAGCAGTTTATCGAAAATGAGGGGCCCAGCTTTCTTT. Its protein is CASSLSKMRGPAFF.

The chain is built from TRBV19 and TRBJ1-5, with D perhaps matching TRBD1 (6 bases). Germline CDR1 is LNHDA and CDR2 is SQIVND (reference sequence). Trimming shortened V by 1 base and J by 2 bases, and 9 bases separated the two germline ends. The CDR3 consists of 15 residues. The CDR3 nucleotides read TGTGCCAGTAGTATAGGGGGGGGCGGCAATCAGCCCCAGCATTTT. Residues: CASSIGGGGNQPQHF.

This clone came up once. This chain joins TRBV11-2 and TRBJ2-5; 7 bases map to TRBD1. The V gene end was trimmed by 5 bases and the J gene end by 2 bases; junction bases not matched to a gene: 2. From germline, CDR1 is SGHAT and CDR2 FQNNGV. The CDR3 is 13 residues long. For the CDR3, the DNA is TGTGCCAGCAGCGTGGGACAGCAAGAGACCCAGTACTTC. This encodes CASSVGQQETQYF. Looking up the rest from reference TRBV11-2 and TRBJ2-5 gives the full variable domain: EAGVAQSPRYKIIEKRQSVAFWCNPISGHATLYWYQQILGQGPKLLIQFQNNGVVDDSQLPKDRFSAERLKGVDSTLKIQPAKLEDSAVYLCASSVGQQETQYFGPGTRLLVL.

The chain employs TRBV6-2 or TRBV6-3 and TRBJ2-7; the match to TRBD1 covers 7 bases. J gave up 0 bases and V 6 bases, and 5 bases lay outside the gene matches. This CDR3 has 14 amino acids. Looked up from germline, CDR1 is MNHEY and CDR2 is SVGEGT. The chain's CDR3 is CASSYGQVSYEQYF. DNA for the CDR3: TGTGCCAGCAGCTATGGACAGGTCTCCTACGAGCAGTACTTC.

This clone is a singleton in its sample. CDR3 loop: CASLAGRRDTEAFF. Here the CDR3 DNA reads TGTGCCAGCTTGGCAGGGCGAAGGGACACTGAAGCTTTCTTT. This rearrangement joins TRBV7-2 to TRBJ1-1; weak D call: TRBD1 (5 bases). V shed 8 bases and J shed 3 bases, with 16 bases lying between them. The CDR3 covers 14 residues. The germline gives CDR1 SGHTA, CDR2 FQGNSA.

The CDR3 region is CASSPQGSSYEQYF. Here the CDR3 DNA reads TGTGCCAGCAGCCCCCAGGGGTCCTCCTACGAGCAGTACTTC. The V and J genes are TRBV5-6 and TRBJ2-7; D is perhaps TRBD1 (6 bases). From germline, CDR1 is SGHDT and CDR2 YYEEEE. Trimming shortened V by 4 bases and J by 0 bases, and 11 bases separated the two germline ends. This CDR3 has 14 residues.